The 22 T cell receptor beta chains given below trace back to one sample, sequenced in a study of blood T cell repertoires in COVID-19. Profiling relied on immunoSEQ multiplex PCR, and the TCRdb table lists in-frame clones only, not all of them. The profile shows about 140,000 clones, about nine tenths of them singletons. The sequenced sample was peripheral blood. These receptors were collected from a man aged 50-60 years with active or convalescent COVID-19.

This clone occurred once. The rearrangement links TRBV9 to TRBJ1-3; no firm D call. Trimming cost V 0 bases and J 0 bases, with 7 bases left between them. The CDR3 loop spans 15 amino acids. In germline, CDR1 is SGDLS, CDR2 YYNGEE. In nucleotides, the CDR3 is TGTGCCAGCAGCGTAGATGTAGACTCTGGAAACACCATATATTTT. Residues: CASSVDVDSGNTIYF. The full variable domain, with the rest looked up from reference TRBV9 and TRBJ1-3, is DSGVTQTPKHLITATGQRVTLRCSPRSGDLSVYWYQQSLDQGLQFLIQYYNGEERAKGNILERFSAQQFPDLHSELNLSSLELGDSALYFCASSVDVDSGNTIYFGEGSWLTVV.

The chain recombines TRBV4-3 with TRBJ2-7; TRBD1 matches at 7 bases. Germline V gene lookup returns CDR1 LGHNA and CDR2 YSLEER. CDR3 length: 14 amino acids. J lost 4 bases, V lost 0 bases, and 3 bases had no gene match. The CDR3 is CASSQEQGPYEQYF. In DNA, the CDR3 is TGCGCCAGCAGCCAAGAACAGGGGCCGTACGAGCAGTACTTC.

The chain uses TRBV9 and TRBJ2-4; D might be TRBD1 (7 bases). CDR1 and CDR2 from the germline V gene are SGDLS and YYNGEE. Trimming took 4 bases from V and 0 from J, leaving 23 bases between them. This CDR3 contains 19 residues. The CDR3 reads CASSPSGQGGYLAKNIQYF. The CDR3, as DNA: TGTGCCAGCAGCCCCTCGGGGCAGGGGGGTTACTTAGCCAAAAACATTCAGTACTTC. The full variable domain, with the rest looked up from reference TRBV9 and TRBJ2-4, is DSGVTQTPKHLITATGQRVTLRCSPRSGDLSVYWYQQSLDQGLQFLIQYYNGEERAKGNILERFSAQQFPDLHSELNLSSLELGDSALYFCASSPSGQGGYLAKNIQYFGAGTRLSVL.

This chain connects TRBV14 to TRBJ2-7, with TRBD2 matching 9 bases. Per the germline V gene, CDR1 is SGHDN and CDR2 is FVKESK. V lost 1 base to trimming and J lost 3 bases; unmatched junction nucleotides: 4. This CDR3 comprises 15 residues. CDR3: CASSQGLAVFYEQYF. CDR3 in DNA: TGTGCCAGCAGCCAAGGACTAGCGGTGTTCTACGAGCAGTACTTC.

The chain carries TRBV5-1 and TRBJ1-5, with D possibly being TRBD1 (5 bases). The length of the CDR3 is 14 residues. With 4 bases removed from V and 2 bases from J, the gap between germline ends came to 10 bases. Germline CDR1 reads SGHRS; CDR2 reads YFSETQ. CDR3 in DNA: TGCGCCAGCAGCCCGGACACCGGCAATCAGCCCCAGCATTTT. Amino acids: CASSPDTGNQPQHF. The full variable domain, in which reference TRBV5-1 and TRBJ1-5 provide the parts outside the CDR3, is KAGVTQTPRYLIKTRGQQVTLSCSPISGHRSVSWYQQTPGQGLQFLFEYFSETQRNKGNFPGRFSGRQFSNSRSEMNVSTLELGDSALYLCASSPDTGNQPQHFGDGTRLSIL.

J is TRBJ2-1 and V is TRBV24-1; TRBD2 agrees at 13 bases. The germline V gene encodes CDR1 KGHDR and CDR2 SFDVKD. J lost 6 bases, V lost 4 bases, and 5 bases had no gene match. This CDR3 has 16 amino acids. The CDR3 region has the DNA TGTGCCACCAGTGACCCCGGGACTAGCGGGATCAATGAGCAGTTCTTC. This sequence encodes CATSDPGTSGINEQFF.

V usage is TRBV25-1 and J usage is TRBJ1-6; weak D call: TRBD1 (5 bases). The CDR3 contains 14 residues. Trimming stripped 5 bases from V and 5 bases from J, with 10 bases between. Germline CDR1 MGHDK, CDR2 SYGVNS. CDR3 nucleotides: TGTGCCAGCAGTCAGGGCAGTAATAATTCACCCCTCCACTTT. Its protein is CASSQGSNNSPLHF.

V is TRBV7-3 and J is TRBJ2-1, with 8 positions matching TRBD2. The V and J ends lost 5 bases and 0 bases, in that order; junction bases with no gene match: 3. CDR3 length equals 15 residues. Germline CDR1 and CDR2: SGHTA and FQGTGA. The CDR3 reads CASSRGGSSYNEQFF. The CDR3 nucleotides are TGTGCCAGCAGCCGCGGGGGGAGCTCCTACAATGAGCAGTTCTTC.

This clone was counted ten times or more. The CDR3 DNA is TGTGCCAGCAGCTTAGCGGGACAGCGGGAGCAGTACTTC. Translating gives CASSLAGQREQYF. The chain joins TRBV7-8 to TRBJ2-7; 7 bases agree with TRBD1. CDR3 length: 13 amino acids. CDR1 SGHVS and CDR2 FQNEAQ come from the germline V gene. Trimming at V came to 0 bases and at J to 7 bases, leaving 3 bases not matched to a gene.

The chain carries TRBV7-9 and TRBJ2-7; D possibly corresponds to TRBD1 (7 bases). Germline V CDR1 and CDR2: SEHNR, FQNEAQ (reference sequence). Trimming cost V 5 bases and J 5 bases, with 13 bases left between them. This CDR3 has 13 residues. The CDR3 sequence: CASSRGTENEQYF. Here the CDR3 DNA reads TGTGCCAGCAGCCGCGGGACAGAGAACGAGCAGTACTTC.

The chain combines TRBV5-5 with TRBJ2-5; 7 nucleotides align to TRBD2. After removal of 5 bases from V and 1 base from J, the junction contained 5 bases not matched to a gene. Germline CDR1 reads SGHKS; CDR2 reads YYEKEE (reference sequence). CDR3 length: 14 amino acids. CDR3 region: CASSLGGSQETQYF. The CDR3 DNA sequence: TGTGCCAGCAGTCTGGGGGGGTCCCAAGAGACCCAGTACTTC.

The chain couples TRBV5-5 to TRBJ2-1; D unclear. The V end lost 4 bases, the J end lost 9 bases, and 14 bases lay between the germline ends. The CDR3 totals 13 residues. Germline V gene sequence: CDR1 SGHKS, CDR2 YYEKEE (reference sequence). For the CDR3, the DNA is TGTGCCAGCAGCCTCGGAGCCGCCAGTGAGCAGTTCTTC. It translates to CASSLGAASEQFF.

The chain has TRBV6-6 and TRBJ1-4; D possibly corresponds to TRBD1 (5 bases). The CDR3 consists of 11 residues. Germline V gives CDR1 MNHNY, CDR2 SVGAGI (reference sequence). Trimming took off 5 bases at V and 10 bases at J, with 8 bases between the two ends. The CDR3 spells CASSMGGKLFF. CDR3 nucleotides: TGTGCCAGCAGTATGGGGGGAAAACTGTTTTTT.

V usage is TRBV2 and J usage is TRBJ2-7; no reliable D call. The length of the CDR3 is 11 residues. V was clipped by 2 bases and J by 6 bases, with 5 bases between them. CDR1 SNHLY and CDR2 FYNNEI come from the germline V gene. The CDR3: CASSERSEQYF. CDR3 sequence (DNA): TGTGCCAGCAGTGAACGGAGCGAGCAGTACTTC.

The J gene is TRBJ2-1, the V gene TRBV27, with D possibly TRBD1 on 5 matching bases. Germline CDR1 reads MNHEY; CDR2 reads SMNVEV (reference sequence). Trimming pared 6 bases from V and 4 bases from J, leaving 10 bases between. This CDR3 is 13 amino acids long. DNA for the CDR3: TGTGCCAGCAGCACAGGTCTGTACAATGAGCAGTTCTTC. Its translation is CASSTGLYNEQFF.

The chain combines TRBV2 with TRBJ1-4, with D unclear. This CDR3 is 15 amino acids long. V lost 7 bases to trimming and J lost 0 bases, with 12 bases between them. CDR1 SNHLY and CDR2 FYNNEI come from the germline V gene. This chain's CDR3 is CASTKDTSTNEKLFF. CDR3 DNA: TGTGCCAGCACCAAAGACACCTCAACTAATGAAAAACTGTTTTTT.

In this sample, this clone turned up a few times. The chain has TRBV28 and TRBJ2-5, with D uncertain. V was shortened by 4 bases and J by 9 bases, with 9 bases between the two germline ends. Per the germline V gene, CDR1 is MDHEN and CDR2 is SYDVKM. The CDR3 runs to 11 residues. For the CDR3, the DNA is TGTGCCAGCAGTTCCTCGGGTCCCCAGTACTTC. Amino acids: CASSSSGPQYF.

The chain employs TRBV7-2 and TRBJ1-5; no reliable D call. The CDR3 has 15 residues. V was pared by 1 base and J by 4 bases, with 11 bases between. The germline V gene has CDR1 SGHTA and CDR2 FQGNSA. The chain's CDR3 is CASSLGGQHNQPQHF. The CDR3 DNA reads TGTGCCAGCAGCTTAGGAGGCCAGCATAATCAGCCCCAGCATTTT.

The chain joins TRBV10-3 to TRBJ2-1, with TRBD2 matching 16 bases. V shed 6 bases and J 8 bases; nucleotides not matched to a gene: 7. Germline CDR1 and CDR2: ENHRY and SYGVKD. CDR3 length: 16 amino acids. The CDR3 sequence is CAIRTGTSGRAHEQFF. The CDR3, as DNA: TGTGCCATCAGGACCGGGACTAGCGGGAGGGCCCATGAGCAGTTCTTC.

The chain combines TRBV2 with TRBJ1-2; 11 positions match TRBD1. The V and J ends lost 7 bases and 6 bases, in that order; junction bases with no gene match: 7. The germline V gene has CDR1 SNHLY and CDR2 FYNNEI. The CDR3 length is 14 residues. Here the CDR3 DNA reads TGTGCCAGCACAGGGACAGGGGGAGTTAATGGCTACACCTTC. It yields the protein CASTGTGGVNGYTF. Variable domain in full (rest from reference TRBV2 and TRBJ1-2): EPEVTQTPSHQVTQMGQEVILRCVPISNHLYFYWYRQILGQKVEFLVSFYNNEISEKSEIFDDQFSVERPDGSNFTLKIRSTKLEDSAMYFCASTGTGGVNGYTFGSGTRLTVV.

The chain couples TRBV18 to TRBJ1-5; 11 bases match TRBD1. The J segment lost 7 bases and the V segment lost 0 bases, leaving 5 bases of the junction unmatched. CDR3 size: 16 residues. The V gene's germline CDR1 is KGHSH and CDR2 LQKENI. CDR3 loop: CASSPPGQGVGQPQHF. CDR3 coding DNA: TGTGCCAGCTCACCACCGGGACAGGGGGTAGGACAGCCCCAGCATTTT. The full variable domain, rest sourced from reference TRBV18 and TRBJ1-5, is NAGVMQNPRHLVRRRGQEARLRCSPMKGHSHVYWYRQLPEEGLKFMVYLQKENIIDESGMPKERFSAEFPKEGPSILRIQQVVRGDSAAYFCASSPPGQGVGQPQHFGDGTRLSIL.

The chain combines TRBV7-9 with TRBJ2-7, with a possible D match to TRBD2 (6 bases). Trimming shortened V by 2 bases and J by 2 bases, and 10 bases separated the two germline ends. This CDR3 is built from 14 residues. Germline CDR1 reads SEHNR; CDR2 reads FQNEAQ (reference sequence). CDR3 protein: CASSLPGVTYEQYF. The CDR3 nucleotides are TGTGCCAGCAGCTTACCGGGGGTTACCTACGAGCAGTACTTC.